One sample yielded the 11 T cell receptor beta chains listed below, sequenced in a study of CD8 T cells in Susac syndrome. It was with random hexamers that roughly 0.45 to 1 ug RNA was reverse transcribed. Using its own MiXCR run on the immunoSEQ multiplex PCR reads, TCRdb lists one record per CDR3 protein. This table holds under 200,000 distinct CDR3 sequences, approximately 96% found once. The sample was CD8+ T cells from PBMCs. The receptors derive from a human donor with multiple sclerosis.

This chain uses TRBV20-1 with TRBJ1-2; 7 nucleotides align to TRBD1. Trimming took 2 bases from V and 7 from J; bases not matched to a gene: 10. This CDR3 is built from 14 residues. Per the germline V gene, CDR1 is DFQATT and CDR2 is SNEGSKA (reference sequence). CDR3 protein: CSARPSPGQIGYTF. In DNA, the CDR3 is TGCAGTGCTAGACCATCTCCGGGACAGATTGGCTACACCTTC.

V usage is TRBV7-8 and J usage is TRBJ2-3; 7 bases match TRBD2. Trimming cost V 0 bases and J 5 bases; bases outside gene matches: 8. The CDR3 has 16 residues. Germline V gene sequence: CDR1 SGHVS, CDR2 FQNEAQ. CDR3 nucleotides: TGTGCCAGCAGCTTAGCGTTGGCGGGAGTAGGAGATACGCAGTATTTT. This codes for CASSLALAGVGDTQYF.

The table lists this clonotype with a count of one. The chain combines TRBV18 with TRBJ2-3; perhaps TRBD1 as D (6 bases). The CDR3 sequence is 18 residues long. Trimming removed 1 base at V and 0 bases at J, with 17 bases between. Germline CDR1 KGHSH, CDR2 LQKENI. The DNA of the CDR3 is TGTGCCAGCTCACCACACAGGGCCCATCAAACTAGCACAGATACGCAGTATTTT. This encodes CASSPHRAHQTSTDTQYF.

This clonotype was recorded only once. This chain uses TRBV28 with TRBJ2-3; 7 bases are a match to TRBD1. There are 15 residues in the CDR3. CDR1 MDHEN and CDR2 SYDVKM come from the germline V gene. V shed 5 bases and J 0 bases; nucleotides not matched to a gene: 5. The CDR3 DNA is TGTGCCAGCAGTCTATTGACAGGGAGCACAGATACGCAGTATTTT. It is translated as CASSLLTGSTDTQYF. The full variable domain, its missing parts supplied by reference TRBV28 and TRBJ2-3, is DVKVTQSSRYLVKRTGEKVFLECVQDMDHENMFWYRQDPGLGLRLIYFSYDVKMKEKGDIPEGYSVSREKKERFSLILESASTNQTSMYLCASSLLTGSTDTQYFGPGTRLTVL.

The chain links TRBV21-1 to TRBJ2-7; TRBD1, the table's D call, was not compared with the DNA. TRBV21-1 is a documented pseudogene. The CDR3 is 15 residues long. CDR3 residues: CASSKQGALTYEQYF. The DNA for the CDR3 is TGTGCCAGCAGCAAACAGGGGGCCCTCACCTACGAGCAGTACTTC.

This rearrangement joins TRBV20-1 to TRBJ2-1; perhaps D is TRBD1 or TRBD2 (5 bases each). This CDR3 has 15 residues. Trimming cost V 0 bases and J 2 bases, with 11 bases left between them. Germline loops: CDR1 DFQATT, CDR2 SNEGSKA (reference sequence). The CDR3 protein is CSARDRRGPYNEQFF. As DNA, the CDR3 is TGCAGTGCTAGAGATCGCCGGGGACCCTACAATGAGCAGTTCTTC.

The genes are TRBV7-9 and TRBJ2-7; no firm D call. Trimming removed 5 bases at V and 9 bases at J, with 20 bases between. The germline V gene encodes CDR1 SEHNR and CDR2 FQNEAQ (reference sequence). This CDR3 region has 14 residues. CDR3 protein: CASSPALSSGGQYF. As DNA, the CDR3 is TGTGCCAGCAGCCCTGCATTGAGCTCTGGCGGGCAGTACTTC.

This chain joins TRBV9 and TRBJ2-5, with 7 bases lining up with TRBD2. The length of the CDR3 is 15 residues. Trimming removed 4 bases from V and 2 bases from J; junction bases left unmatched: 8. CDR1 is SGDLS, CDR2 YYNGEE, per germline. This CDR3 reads CASSPTGTIQETQYF. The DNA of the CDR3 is TGTGCCAGCAGCCCCACCGGGACTATACAAGAGACCCAGTACTTC.

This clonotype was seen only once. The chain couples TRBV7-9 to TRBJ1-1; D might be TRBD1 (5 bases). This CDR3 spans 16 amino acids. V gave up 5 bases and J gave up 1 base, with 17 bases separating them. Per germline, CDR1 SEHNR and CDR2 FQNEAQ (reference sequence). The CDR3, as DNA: TGTGCCAGCAGCCCCAGGGAGGGAAAGAGGAACACTGAAGCTTTCTTT. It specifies CASSPREGKRNTEAFF.

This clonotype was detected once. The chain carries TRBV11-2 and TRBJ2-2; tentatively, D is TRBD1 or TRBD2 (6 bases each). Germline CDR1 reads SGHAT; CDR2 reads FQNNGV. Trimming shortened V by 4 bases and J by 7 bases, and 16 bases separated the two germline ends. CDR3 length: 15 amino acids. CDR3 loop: CASSSTLEGGGELFF. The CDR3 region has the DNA TGTGCCAGCAGCTCAACTCTAGAGGGGGGCGGGGAGCTGTTTTTT.

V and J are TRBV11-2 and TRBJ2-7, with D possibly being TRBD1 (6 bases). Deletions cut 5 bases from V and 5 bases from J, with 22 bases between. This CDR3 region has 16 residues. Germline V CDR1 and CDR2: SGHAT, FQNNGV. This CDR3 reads CASSGKTGTLRDEQYF. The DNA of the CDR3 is TGTGCCAGCAGCGGCAAAACCGGGACACTTCGCGACGAGCAGTACTTC.